What follows is one TCR beta chain and its context. The antigen it binds to is not known. The input lacks base qualities; no much larger clone sits a single base away. This specimen comes from a study of T cell responses to AZD1222 COVID-19 vaccine (dated by TCRdb to the early 2020s). Regarding the study in general: A total of 230 to 250 trial participants underwent TCR sequencing, of whom about 210 received two doses of AZD1222 and 26 received two doses of the MenACWY control vaccine. Enrollment into the trials was organized by age into subgroups of 18-55, 56-69 and 70-plus years, and those subgroups contained roughly 140, 27 and 60 TCR-sequenced participants, respectively.

CDR1 and CDR2, per the germline V gene, are MGHRA and YSYEKL. The CDR3, from cysteine to phenylalanine, totals 19 residues. The DNA shown is the 57-base CDR3, in frame from base 1. V is clipped by 0 bases and J by 6 bases, and the sequence between their germline boundaries is 24 bases long. The CDR3 regions of human TCRbeta chains were analyzed by immunosequencing. In the source study's methods: TCRs in the repertoires were matched against a reference library of SARS-CoV-2-specific TCRs that had been generated with the MIRA antigen-specificity platform. Breadth meant the fraction of unique TCRs that were SARS-CoV-2-associated, whereas depth meant the fraction of total T cells that were SARS-CoV-2-associated. Using the MIRA data, every spike-specific TCR was mapped to the spike region that the TCR reacted to and assigned to either a CD4 or a CD8 class. Log10-transformed breadth and depth values were compared by one-way ANOVA with Sidak's multiple comparisons tests. TCRdb obtained this table from immuneACCESS and retained in-frame rearrangements with V and J assigned. These tables miss some clones; where compared with another copy, unresolved V genes account for less than half of the shortfall, and the remainder is unexplained. The DNA gave D and trimming, while V, J and clone size come from that table. The sample table records 180,000 or so clones; 92% of these occur just once. 1% to 1.5% of the sample comes from the top ten.

Broad study findings and their caveats: Participants were mostly white British, with more females than males. The authors suggested clonal diversity may have been underestimated. Because no day 14 peak-response samples were available, repertoires were characterized only after the peak T cell response. After two AZD1222 doses, spike-specific TCR breadth and depth were significantly higher than at day 0 and than in MenACWY recipients. CD4 TCRs associated with the vaccine covered the entire spike protein, and the dominant responses were in regions 160-218 and 743-854. Conclusions about previously exposed vaccinees are limited, since just five or six AZD1222 recipients were seropositive for SARS-CoV-2 at baseline. Reportedly, close to half of the unique spike-specific TCRs recognized epitopes lying outside the regions that are mutated in the B.1.351 and B.1.1.7 variants. The 56-69-year group was small, and its depth increase did not reach significance, likely because of low power.

The time point label, as the study defines it: about 28 days (+/-7) after the second vaccine dose. AZD1222 recipients whose second dose came at about 4 weeks and those whose second dose came at about 12 weeks were combined into one group, since spike-specific TCR depth and breadth did not differ between the two schedules. Vaccinee samples were obtained from the UK trials COV001 and COV002, which included a single-blind randomized controlled phase 2/3 trial of AZD1222 (ChAdOx1 nCoV-19) in healthy adults. For TCRbeta chain sequencing, PBMC samples were collected from trial participants at day 0 and at day 28 after the second dose.

This chain joins TRBV4-1 to TRBJ1-5; the D gene is possibly TRBD1, with 6 bases matching. The sample in question was peripheral blood, obtained 28 days after the second AZD1222 dose. This sequence was found in an adult who received the AZD1222 COVID-19 vaccine. The CDR3 protein sequence reads: CASSQERDRSQGASQPQHF. In nucleotide form, the sequence is TGCGCCAGCAGCCAAGAACGAGACAGGAGCCAAGGGGCTAGTCAGCCCCAGCATTTT.